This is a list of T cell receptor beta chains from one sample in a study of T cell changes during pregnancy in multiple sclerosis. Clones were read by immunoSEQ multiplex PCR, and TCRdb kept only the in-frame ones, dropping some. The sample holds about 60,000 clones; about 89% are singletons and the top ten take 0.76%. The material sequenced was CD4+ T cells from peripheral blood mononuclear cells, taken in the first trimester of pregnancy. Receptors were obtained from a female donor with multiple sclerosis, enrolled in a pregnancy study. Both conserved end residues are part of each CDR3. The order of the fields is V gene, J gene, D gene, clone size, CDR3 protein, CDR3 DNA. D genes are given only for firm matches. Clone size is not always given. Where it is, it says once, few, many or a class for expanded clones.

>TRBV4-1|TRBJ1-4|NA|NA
CASSQWEATNEKLFF
TGCGCCAGCAGCCAATGGGAGGCAACTAATGAAAAACTGTTTTTT
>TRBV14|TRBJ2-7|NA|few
CASSQAPRPEGEQYF
TGTGCCAGCAGCCAAGCCCCGAGGCCAGAGGGCGAGCAGTACTTC
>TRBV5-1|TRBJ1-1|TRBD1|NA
CASSLGQGEAFF
TGCGCCAGCAGCCTAGGACAGGGTGAAGCTTTCTTT
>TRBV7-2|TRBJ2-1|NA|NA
CASSLVPSSYNEQFF
TGTGCCAGCAGCTTAGTTCCTAGCTCCTACAATGAGCAGTTCTTC
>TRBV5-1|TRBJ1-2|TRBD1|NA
CASSSPGGRGYTF
TGCGCCAGCAGCTCACCAGGGGGCCGCGGCTACACCTTC
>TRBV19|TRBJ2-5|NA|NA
CASRADGQETQYF
TGTGCCAGTAGGGCAGACGGGCAAGAGACCCAGTACTTC
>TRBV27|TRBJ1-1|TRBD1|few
CASGRLTGGGGYTEAFF
TGTGCCAGCGGAAGACTGACAGGGGGCGGGGGATACACTGAAGCTTTCTTT
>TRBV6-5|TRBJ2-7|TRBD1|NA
CASSMLGGLNEQYF
TGTGCCAGCAGTATGTTAGGGGGCCTCAACGAGCAGTACTTC
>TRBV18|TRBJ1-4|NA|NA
CASSFGTYEKLFF
TGTGCCAGCTCATTCGGGACTTATGAAAAACTGTTTTTT
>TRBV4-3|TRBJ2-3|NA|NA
CASSQGAGGTDTQYF
TGCGCCAGCAGCCAAGGGGCAGGGGGCACAGATACGCAGTATTTT
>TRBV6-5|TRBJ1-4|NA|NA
CASSLRGTLPEKLFF
TGTGCCAGCAGCCTCCGCGGGACCCTCCCTGAAAAACTGTTTTTT
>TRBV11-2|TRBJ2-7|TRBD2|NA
CASSLAGGAGGRYEQYF
TGTGCCAGCAGCCTAGCGGGGGGAGCGGGGGGACGCTACGAGCAGTACTTC
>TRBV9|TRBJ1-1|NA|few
CASSVTGSTEAFF
TGTGCCAGCAGCGTAACGGGATCTACTGAAGCTTTCTTT
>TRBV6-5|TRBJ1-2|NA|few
CASSQGIGDTF
TGTGCCAGCAGTCAGGGGATCGGAGACACCTTC
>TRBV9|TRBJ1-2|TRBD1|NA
CASSTWTGGSYGYTF
TGTGCCAGCAGCACATGGACAGGGGGCAGCTATGGCTACACCTTC
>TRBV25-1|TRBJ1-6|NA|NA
CASSGPGAAYNSPLHF
TGTGCCAGCAGTGGCCCTGGGGCTGCCTATAATTCACCCCTCCACTTT
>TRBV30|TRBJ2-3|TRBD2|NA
CAWSTYGGGWGTDTQYF
TGTGCCTGGAGTACTTATGGGGGGGGGTGGGGCACAGATACGCAGTATTTT
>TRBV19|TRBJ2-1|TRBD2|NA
CASSPRLAGGGEQFF
TGTGCCAGTAGTCCAAGACTAGCGGGGGGGGGTGAGCAGTTCTTC
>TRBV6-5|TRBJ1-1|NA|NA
CASSYTLGGGGTEAFF
TGTGCCAGCAGTTACACGCTCGGTGGGGGAGGAACTGAAGCTTTCTTT
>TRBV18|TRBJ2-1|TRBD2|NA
CASSLQTGGESNEQFF
TGTGCCAGCTCGCTACAGACCGGGGGGGAATCCAATGAGCAGTTCTTC
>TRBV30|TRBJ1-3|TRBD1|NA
CASTTGSAGNTIYF
TGTGCCTCTACGACAGGGTCTGCTGGAAACACCATATATTTT
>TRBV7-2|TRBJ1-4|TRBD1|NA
CASSFQRGTGAAKLFF
TGTGCCAGCAGCTTCCAGCGTGGGACAGGGGCCGCTAAACTGTTTTTT
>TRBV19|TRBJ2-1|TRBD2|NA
CASSLTRGLAHNEQFF
TGTGCCAGTAGTCTTACACGAGGACTAGCCCACAATGAGCAGTTCTTC
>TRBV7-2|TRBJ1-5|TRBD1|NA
CASSLTSGQGFGQPQHF
TGTGCCAGCAGCTTGACCTCGGGACAGGGTTTCGGTCAGCCCCAGCATTTT
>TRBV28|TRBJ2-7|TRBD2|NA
CASSLWTSGGYEQYF
TGTGCCAGCAGTTTATGGACTAGCGGAGGCTACGAGCAGTACTTC
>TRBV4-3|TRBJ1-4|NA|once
CASSQEFGVNEKLFF
TGCGCCAGCAGCCAAGAATTCGGTGTGAATGAAAAACTGTTTTTT
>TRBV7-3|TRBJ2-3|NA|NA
CASSPSQGPDTQYF
TGTGCCAGCAGCCCCTCACAGGGCCCAGATACGCAGTATTTT
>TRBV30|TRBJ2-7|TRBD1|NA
CAWSVTGVDEQYF
TGTGCCTGGAGTGTAACAGGGGTAGACGAGCAGTACTTC
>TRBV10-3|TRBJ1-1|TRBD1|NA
CAISGTGGLFSFSEAFF
TGTGCCATCAGTGGGACAGGGGGCTTGTTTTCATTCTCTGAAGCTTTCTTT
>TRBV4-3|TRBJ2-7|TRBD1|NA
CASSQQTGQYYEQYF
TGCGCCAGCAGCCAGCAGACAGGGCAGTACTACGAGCAGTACTTC
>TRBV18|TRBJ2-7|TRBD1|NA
CASSTDRGYEQYF
TGTGCCAGCTCAACGGACAGGGGCTACGAGCAGTACTTC
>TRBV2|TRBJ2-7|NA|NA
CASKEGSGEQYF
TGTGCCAGCAAAGAGGGCTCGGGGGAGCAGTACTTC
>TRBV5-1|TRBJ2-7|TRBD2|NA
CASSLAGSGGPVYEQYF
TGCGCCAGCAGCTTGGCAGGTAGCGGGGGGCCTGTTTACGAGCAGTACTTC
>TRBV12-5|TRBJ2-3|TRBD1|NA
CASGLGQGENTQYF
TGTGCTAGTGGCCTCGGACAGGGAGAAAATACGCAGTATTTT
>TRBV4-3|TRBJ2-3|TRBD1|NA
CASSLIGQEADTQYF
TGCGCCAGCAGCCTAATCGGACAGGAAGCAGATACGCAGTATTTT
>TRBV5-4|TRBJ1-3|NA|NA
CASSSHPGTGDTIYF
TGTGCCAGCAGCTCTCACCCAGGGACTGGGGACACCATATATTTT
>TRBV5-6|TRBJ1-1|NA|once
CASGRITEAFF
TGTGCCAGCGGGAGGATCACTGAAGCTTTCTTT